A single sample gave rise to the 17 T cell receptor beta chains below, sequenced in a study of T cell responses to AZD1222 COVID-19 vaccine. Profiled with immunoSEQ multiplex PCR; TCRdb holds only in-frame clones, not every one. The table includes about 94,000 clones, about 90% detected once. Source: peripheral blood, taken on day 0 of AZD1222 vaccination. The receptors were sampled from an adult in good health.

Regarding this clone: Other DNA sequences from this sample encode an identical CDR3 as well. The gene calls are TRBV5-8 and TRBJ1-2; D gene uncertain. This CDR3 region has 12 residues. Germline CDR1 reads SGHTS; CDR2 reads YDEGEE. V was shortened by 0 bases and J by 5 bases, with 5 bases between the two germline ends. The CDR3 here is CASSLENYGYTF. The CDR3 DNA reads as TGTGCCAGCAGCTTGGAAAATTATGGCTACACCTTC.

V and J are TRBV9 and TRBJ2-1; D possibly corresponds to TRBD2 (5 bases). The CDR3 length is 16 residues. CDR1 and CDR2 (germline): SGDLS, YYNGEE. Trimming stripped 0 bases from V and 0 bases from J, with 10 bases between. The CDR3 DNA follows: TGTGCCAGCAGCGTAGATTCGGGGTACTCCTACAATGAGCAGTTCTTC. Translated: CASSVDSGYSYNEQFF. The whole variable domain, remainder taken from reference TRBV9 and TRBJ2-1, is DSGVTQTPKHLITATGQRVTLRCSPRSGDLSVYWYQQSLDQGLQFLIQYYNGEERAKGNILERFSAQQFPDLHSELNLSSLELGDSALYFCASSVDSGYSYNEQFFGPGTRLTVL.

The CDR3 DNA follows: TGTGCCAGCAGCCAAGTGGGGAACTCCTACGAGCAGTACTTC. Amino acid sequence: CASSQVGNSYEQYF. The gene calls are TRBV4-2 and TRBJ2-7; D is undetermined. The V and J ends lost 1 base and 0 bases respectively, with 7 bases between them. The CDR3 length is 14 residues. Germline CDR1 and CDR2: LGHNA and YNFKEQ.

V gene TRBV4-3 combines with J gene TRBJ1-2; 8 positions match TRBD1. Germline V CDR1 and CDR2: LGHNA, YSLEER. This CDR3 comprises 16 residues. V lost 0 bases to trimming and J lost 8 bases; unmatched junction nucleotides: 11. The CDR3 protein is CASSQDRAGGAEGYTF. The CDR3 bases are TGCGCCAGCAGCCAAGATCGGGCAGGGGGCGCAGAGGGCTACACCTTC.

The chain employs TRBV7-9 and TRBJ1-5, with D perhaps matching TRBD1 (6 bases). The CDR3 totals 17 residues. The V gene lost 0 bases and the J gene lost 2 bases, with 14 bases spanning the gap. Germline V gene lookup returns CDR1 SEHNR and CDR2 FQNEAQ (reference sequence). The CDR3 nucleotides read TGTGCCAGCAGCTTAGCGCTTGGGGGCGCAGGCAATCAGCCCCAGCATTTT. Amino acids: CASSLALGGAGNQPQHF.

CDR3 sequence (DNA): TGTGCCAGCAGTTCCGTACAGGGCCGGGGTCAGCCCCAGCATTTT. Its translation: CASSSVQGRGQPQHF. The chain carries TRBV28 and TRBJ1-5, with a possible D match to TRBD1 (6 bases). This CDR3 is 15 amino acids long. V lost 4 bases, J lost 6 bases, and 16 bases lay in between. The germline gives CDR1 MDHEN, CDR2 SYDVKM.

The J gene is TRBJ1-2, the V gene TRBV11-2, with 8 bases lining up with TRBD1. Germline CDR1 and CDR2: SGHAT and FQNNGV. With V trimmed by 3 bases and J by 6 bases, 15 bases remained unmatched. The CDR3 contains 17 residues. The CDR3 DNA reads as TGTGCCAGCAGCTTCACCGGGACAGGCCCGCGTCCCCATGGCTACACCTTC. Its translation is CASSFTGTGPRPHGYTF.

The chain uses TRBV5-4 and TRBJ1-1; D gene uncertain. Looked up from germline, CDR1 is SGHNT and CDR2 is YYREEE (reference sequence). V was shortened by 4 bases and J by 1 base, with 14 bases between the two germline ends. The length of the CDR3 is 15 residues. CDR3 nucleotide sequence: TGTGCCAGCAGCCCTTGGGCAGGCAAGAACACTGAAGCTTTCTTT. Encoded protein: CASSPWAGKNTEAFF.

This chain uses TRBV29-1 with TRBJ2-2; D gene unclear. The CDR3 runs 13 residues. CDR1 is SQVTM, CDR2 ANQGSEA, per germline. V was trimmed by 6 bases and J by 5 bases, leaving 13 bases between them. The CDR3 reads CSVHPPGTGELFF. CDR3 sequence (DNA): TGCAGCGTCCACCCCCCAGGAACCGGGGAGCTGTTTTTT.

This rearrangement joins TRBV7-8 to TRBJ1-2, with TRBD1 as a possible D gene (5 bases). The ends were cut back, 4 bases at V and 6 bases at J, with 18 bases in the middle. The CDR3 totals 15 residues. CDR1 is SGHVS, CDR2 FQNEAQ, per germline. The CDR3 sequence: CASSYRGFGAHGYTF. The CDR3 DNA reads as TGTGCCAGCAGCTATAGAGGGTTTGGGGCGCATGGCTACACCTTC.

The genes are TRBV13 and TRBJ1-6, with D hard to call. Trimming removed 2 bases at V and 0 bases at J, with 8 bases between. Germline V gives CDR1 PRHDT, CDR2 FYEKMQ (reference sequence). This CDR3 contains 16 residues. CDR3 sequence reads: CASSLQGSSYNSPLHF. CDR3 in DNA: TGTGCCAGCAGCTTACAAGGGAGCTCCTATAATTCACCCCTCCACTTT.

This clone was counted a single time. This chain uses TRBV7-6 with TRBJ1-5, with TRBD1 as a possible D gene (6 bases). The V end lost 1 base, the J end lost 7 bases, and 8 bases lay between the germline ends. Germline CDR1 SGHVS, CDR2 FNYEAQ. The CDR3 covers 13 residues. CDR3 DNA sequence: TGTGCCAGCAGCTTAGTTGGGGGCCAGCCCCAGCATTTT. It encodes CASSLVGGQPQHF.

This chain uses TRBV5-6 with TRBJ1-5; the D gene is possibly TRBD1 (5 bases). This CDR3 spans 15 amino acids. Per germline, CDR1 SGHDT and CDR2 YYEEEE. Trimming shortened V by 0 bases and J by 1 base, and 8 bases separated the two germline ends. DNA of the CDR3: TGTGCCAGCAGCTTGGTTGGGGGAAGCAATCAGCCCCAGCATTTT. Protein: CASSLVGGSNQPQHF.

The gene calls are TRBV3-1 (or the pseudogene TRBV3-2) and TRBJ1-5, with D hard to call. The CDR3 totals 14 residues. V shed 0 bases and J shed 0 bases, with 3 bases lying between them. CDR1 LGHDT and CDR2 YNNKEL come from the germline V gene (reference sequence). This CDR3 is CASSQEGSNQPQHF. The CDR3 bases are TGTGCCAGCAGCCAAGAGGGTAGCAATCAGCCCCAGCATTTT.

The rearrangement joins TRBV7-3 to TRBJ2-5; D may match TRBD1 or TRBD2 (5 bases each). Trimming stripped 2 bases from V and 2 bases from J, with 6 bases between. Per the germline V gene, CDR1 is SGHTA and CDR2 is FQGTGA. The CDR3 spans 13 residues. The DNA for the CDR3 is TGTGCCAGCAGCTTAGGGGGTCAAGAGACCCAGTACTTC. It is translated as CASSLGGQETQYF.

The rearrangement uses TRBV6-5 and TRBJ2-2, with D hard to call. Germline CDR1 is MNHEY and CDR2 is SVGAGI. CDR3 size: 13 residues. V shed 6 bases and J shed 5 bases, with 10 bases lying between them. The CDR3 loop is CASSHSTTGELFF. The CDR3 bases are TGTGCCAGCAGCCACAGTACTACCGGGGAGCTGTTTTTT.

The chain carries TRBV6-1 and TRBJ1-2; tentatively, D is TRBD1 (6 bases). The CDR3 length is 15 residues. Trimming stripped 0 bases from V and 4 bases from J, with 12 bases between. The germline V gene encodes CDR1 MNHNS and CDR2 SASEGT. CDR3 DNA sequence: TGTGCCAGCAGTGAAGCTGGCACAGGGACCTATGGCTACACCTTC. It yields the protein CASSEAGTGTYGYTF.